This is a list of T cell receptor beta chains from one sample in a study of T cell repertoires in cytomegalovirus infection. TCRdb redid the calling of the reads with MiXCR, one entry per CDR3 protein. The table lists around 300,000 distinct CDR3 sequences, roughly 25% of them singletons. Sequenced input: PBMCs. The receptors shown here come from a human donor in good health (CMV status not recorded). Some clones in this sample may be carry-over from other donors' samples. The CDR3 runs from the conserved cysteine through the conserved F or W. A D gene is named only where the DNA matches it firmly. The size field is filled for only some rows; it gives once, few, many or a size class.

>many|TRBV5-1|TRBJ2-1|-
TGCGCCAGCAGCTTATCTCCGACGGGGGGCCCATACAATGAGCAGTTCTTC
CASSLSPTGGPYNEQFF
>-|TRBV5-1|TRBJ2-2|TRBD1
TGCGCCAGCAGCCAAGGGACAGTGAACACCGGGGAGCTGTTTTTT
CASSQGTVNTGELFF
>-|TRBV29-1|TRBJ2-5|TRBD2
TGCAGCGGATCACGTCCTAGCGGAGAGACCCAGTACTTC
CSGSRPSGETQYF
>-|TRBV2|TRBJ2-3|-
TGTGCCAGCAGTGGTTCGGCTACCCGCACAGATACGCAGTATTTT
CASSGSATRTDTQYF
>-|TRBV2|TRBJ1-5|-
TGTGCCAGCAGTGTATGGACGGGCAATCAGCCCCAGCATTTT
CASSVWTGNQPQHF
>-|TRBV12-3/TRBV12-4|TRBJ2-3|-
TGTGCCAGCAGTTTTACGGGGGCGTCAGATACGCAGTATTTT
CASSFTGASDTQYF
>few|TRBV4-3|TRBJ2-5|-
TGCGCCAGCAGCCAAGATGGGGGGCCAGGGAGATTAAAAGAGACCCAGTACTTC
CASSQDGGPGRLKETQYF
>-|TRBV6-6|TRBJ2-7|-
TGTGCCAGCGCCCTAGGGGCGTCCTACGAGCAGTACTTC
CASALGASYEQYF
>many|TRBV4-3|TRBJ1-4|-
TGCGCCAGCAGCCAAGATAAGGAGGGACGCAAACTGTTTTTT
CASSQDKEGRKLFF
>-|TRBV29-1|TRBJ1-5|-
TGCAGCGTTGGGATGGGCTGGGGAAGCAATCAGCCCCAGCATTTT
CSVGMGWGSNQPQHF
>-|TRBV5-1|TRBJ2-5|TRBD2
TGCGCCAGCAGCCCCGGACTAGCGGGAGTAGGGCAAGAGACCCAGTACTTC
CASSPGLAGVGQETQYF
>-|TRBV10-3|TRBJ2-2|-
TGTGCCATCAGTGAGTCGAGGGGAGAGACCGGGGAGCTGTTTTTT
CAISESRGETGELFF
>-|TRBV28|TRBJ1-3|-
TGTGCCAGCAGTTCAAGTGGAGGGATAGTACTGAGAGGAAACACCATATATTTT
CASSSSGGIVLRGNTIYF
>many|TRBV7-9|TRBJ1-1|TRBD1
TGTGCCAGCAGCCCAGCAATACCCGGGACAGACAATGAAGCTTTCTTT
CASSPAIPGTDNEAFF
>-|TRBV27|TRBJ2-5|TRBD2
TGTGCCAGCAGTCTCTTGACTAGCGGGAGCGGAAAAGAGACCCAGTACTTC
CASSLLTSGSGKETQYF
>many|TRBV27|TRBJ2-6|-
TGTGCCAGCACTCGGAACTCTGGGGCCAACGTCCTGACTTTC
CASTRNSGANVLTF
>-|TRBV5-1|TRBJ2-7|-
TGCGCCAGCAGCTTGGACGGGTACTACGAGCAGTACTTC
CASSLDGYYEQYF
>few|TRBV6-5|TRBJ2-5|-
TGTGCCAGCAGTTACTCGACGGGATTAGGGCAAGAGACCCAGTACTTC
CASSYSTGLGQETQYF
>once|TRBV19|TRBJ2-5|-
TGTGCCAGTAGTATAGACAAGGGGCGTCAAGAGACCCAGTACTTC
CASSIDKGRQETQYF
>once|TRBV7-3|TRBJ2-2|-
TGTGCCAGCAGCTTAACTAGCCATTTAACCGGGGAGCTGTTTTTT
CASSLTSHLTGELFF
>-|TRBV6-2/TRBV6-3|TRBJ2-7|TRBD2
TGTGCCAGCAGTTACGGCGGGAGGCACGAGCAGTACTTC
CASSYGGRHEQYF
>-|TRBV7-3|TRBJ2-3|-
TGTGCCAGCAGCTCTAGACTGCTCCCAGATACGCAGTATTTT
CASSSRLLPDTQYF